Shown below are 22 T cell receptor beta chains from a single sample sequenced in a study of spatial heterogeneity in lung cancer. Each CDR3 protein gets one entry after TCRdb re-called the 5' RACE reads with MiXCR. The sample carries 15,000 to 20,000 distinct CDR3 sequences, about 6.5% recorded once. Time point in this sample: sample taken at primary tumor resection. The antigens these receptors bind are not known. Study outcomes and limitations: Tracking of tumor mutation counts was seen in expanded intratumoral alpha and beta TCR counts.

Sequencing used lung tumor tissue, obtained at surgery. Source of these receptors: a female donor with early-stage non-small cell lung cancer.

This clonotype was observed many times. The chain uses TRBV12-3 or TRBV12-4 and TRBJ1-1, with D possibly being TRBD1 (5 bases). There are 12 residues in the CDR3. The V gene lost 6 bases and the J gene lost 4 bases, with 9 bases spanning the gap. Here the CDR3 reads CASRGGGTEAFF. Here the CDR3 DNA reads TGTGCCAGCAGGGGGGGTGGCACTGAAGCTTTCTTT.

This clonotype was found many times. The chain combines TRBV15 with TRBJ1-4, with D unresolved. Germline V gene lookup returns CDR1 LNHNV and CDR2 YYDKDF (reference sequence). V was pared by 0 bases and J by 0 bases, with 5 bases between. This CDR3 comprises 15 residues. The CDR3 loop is CATSRDDATNEKLFF. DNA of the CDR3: TGTGCCACCAGCAGAGACGACGCAACTAATGAAAAACTGTTTTTT.

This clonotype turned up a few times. Here the CDR3 reads CASSRLRAGGDNEQFF. For the CDR3, the DNA is TGTGCCAGCAGTCGGTTGAGGGCAGGAGGGGACAATGAGCAGTTCTTC. V is TRBV6-1 and J is TRBJ2-1; tentatively, D is TRBD2 (6 bases). The CDR3 runs 16 residues. The germline V gene has CDR1 MNHNS and CDR2 SASEGT. V dropped 5 bases and J dropped 5 bases, with 19 bases sitting between them.

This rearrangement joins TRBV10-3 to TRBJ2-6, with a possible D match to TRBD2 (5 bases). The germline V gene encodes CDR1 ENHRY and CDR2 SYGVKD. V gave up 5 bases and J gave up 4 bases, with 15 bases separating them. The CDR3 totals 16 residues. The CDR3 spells CAISPAEGLGANVLTF. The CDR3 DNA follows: TGTGCCATCAGTCCGGCTGAGGGTTTGGGGGCCAACGTCCTGACTTTC.

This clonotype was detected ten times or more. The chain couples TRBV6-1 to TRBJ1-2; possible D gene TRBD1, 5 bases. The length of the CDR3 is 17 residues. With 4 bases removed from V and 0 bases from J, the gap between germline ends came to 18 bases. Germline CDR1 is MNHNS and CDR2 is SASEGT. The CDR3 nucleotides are TGTGCCAGCAGTGGAGGGACCCTCGGGGAGGCTAACTATGGCTACACCTTC. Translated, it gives CASSGGTLGEANYGYTF.

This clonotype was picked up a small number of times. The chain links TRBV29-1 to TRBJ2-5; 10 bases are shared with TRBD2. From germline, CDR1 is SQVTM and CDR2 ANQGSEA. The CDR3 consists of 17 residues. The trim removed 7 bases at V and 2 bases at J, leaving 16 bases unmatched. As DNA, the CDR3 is TGCAGCGCCGAGGGCCTAGCGGGGGCCCGGGGACAAGAGACCCAGTACTTC. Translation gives CSAEGLAGARGQETQYF.

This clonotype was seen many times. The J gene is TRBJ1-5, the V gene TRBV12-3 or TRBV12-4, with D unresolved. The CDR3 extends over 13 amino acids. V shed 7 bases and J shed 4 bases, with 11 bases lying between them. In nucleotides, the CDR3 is TGTGCCAGCACTCTCCGATCGAATCAGCCCCAGCATTTT. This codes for CASTLRSNQPQHF.

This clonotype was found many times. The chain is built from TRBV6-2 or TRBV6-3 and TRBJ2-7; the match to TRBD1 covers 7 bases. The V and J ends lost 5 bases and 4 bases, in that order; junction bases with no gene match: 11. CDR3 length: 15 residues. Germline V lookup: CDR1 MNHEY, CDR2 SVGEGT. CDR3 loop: CASSTGTVVKYEQYF. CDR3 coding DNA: TGTGCCAGCAGTACTGGGACAGTCGTTAAGTACGAGCAGTACTTC.

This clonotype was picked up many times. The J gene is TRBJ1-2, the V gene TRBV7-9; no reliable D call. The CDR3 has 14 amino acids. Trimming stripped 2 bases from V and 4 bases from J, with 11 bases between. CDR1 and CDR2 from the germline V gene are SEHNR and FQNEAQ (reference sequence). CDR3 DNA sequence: TGTGCCAGCAGCTTATCAGCCCTAGCCTATGGCTACACCTTC. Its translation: CASSLSALAYGYTF.

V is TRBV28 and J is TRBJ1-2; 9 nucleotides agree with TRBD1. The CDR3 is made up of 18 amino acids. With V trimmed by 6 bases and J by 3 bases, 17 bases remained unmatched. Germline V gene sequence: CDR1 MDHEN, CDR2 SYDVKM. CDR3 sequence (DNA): TGTGCCAGCAGCTGGGGGCCACAGGGGGCGCCAGGGGACTATGGCTACACCTTC. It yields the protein CASSWGPQGAPGDYGYTF.

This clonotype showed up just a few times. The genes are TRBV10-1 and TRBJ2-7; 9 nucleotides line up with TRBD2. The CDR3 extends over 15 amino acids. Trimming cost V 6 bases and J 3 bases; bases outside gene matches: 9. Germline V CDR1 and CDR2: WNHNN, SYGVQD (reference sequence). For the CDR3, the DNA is TGCGCCAGCAGATCCTTAGCGGGGGACCGCTACGAGCAGTACTTC. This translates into CASRSLAGDRYEQYF.

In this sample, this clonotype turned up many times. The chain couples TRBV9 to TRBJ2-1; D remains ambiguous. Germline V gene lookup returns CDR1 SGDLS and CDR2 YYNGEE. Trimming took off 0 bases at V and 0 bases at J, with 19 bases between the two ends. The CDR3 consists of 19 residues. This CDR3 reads CASSVGSVAAWGSYNEQFF. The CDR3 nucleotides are TGTGCCAGCAGCGTAGGGTCCGTGGCAGCCTGGGGCTCCTACAATGAGCAGTTCTTC.

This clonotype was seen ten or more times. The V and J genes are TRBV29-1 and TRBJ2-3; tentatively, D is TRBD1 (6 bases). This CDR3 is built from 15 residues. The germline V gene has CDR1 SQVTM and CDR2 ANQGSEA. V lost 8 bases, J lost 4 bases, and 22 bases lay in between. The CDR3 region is CSTRGLADSADTQYF. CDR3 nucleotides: TGCAGCACCAGGGGCCTGGCGGATTCGGCAGATACGCAGTATTTT.

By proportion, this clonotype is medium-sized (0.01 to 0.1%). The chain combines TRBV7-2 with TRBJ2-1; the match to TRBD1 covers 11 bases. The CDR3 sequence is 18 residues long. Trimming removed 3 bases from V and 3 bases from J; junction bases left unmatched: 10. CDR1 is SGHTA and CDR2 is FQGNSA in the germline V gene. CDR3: CASSFVMGQGGRYNEQFF. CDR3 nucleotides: TGTGCCAGCAGCTTCGTCATGGGACAGGGGGGCCGCTACAATGAGCAGTTCTTC. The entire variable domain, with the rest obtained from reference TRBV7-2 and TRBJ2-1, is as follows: GAGVSQSPSNKVTEKGKDVELRCDPISGHTALYWYRQSLGQGLEFLIYFQGNSAPDKSGLPSDRFSAERTGGSVSTLTIQRTQQEDSAVYLCASSFVMGQGGRYNEQFFGPGTRLTVL.

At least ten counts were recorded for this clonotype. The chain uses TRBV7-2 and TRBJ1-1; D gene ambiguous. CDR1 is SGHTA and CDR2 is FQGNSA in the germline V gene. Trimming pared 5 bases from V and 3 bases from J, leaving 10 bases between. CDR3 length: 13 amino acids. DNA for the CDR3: TGTGCCAGCAGCCTATACAAGGACACTGAAGCTTTCTTT. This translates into CASSLYKDTEAFF.

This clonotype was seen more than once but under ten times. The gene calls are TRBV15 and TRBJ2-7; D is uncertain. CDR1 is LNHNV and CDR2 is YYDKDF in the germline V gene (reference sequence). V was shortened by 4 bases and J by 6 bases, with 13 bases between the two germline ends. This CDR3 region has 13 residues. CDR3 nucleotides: TGTGCCACCAGCACGTCTCGGGCTTCCGAGCAGTACTTC. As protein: CATSTSRASEQYF. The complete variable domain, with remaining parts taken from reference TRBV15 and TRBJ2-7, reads DAMVIQNPRYQVTQFGKPVTLSCSQTLNHNVMYWYQQKSSQAPKLLFHYYDKDFNNEADTPDNFQSRRPNTSFCFLDIRSPGLGDTAMYLCATSTSRASEQYFGPGTRLTVT.

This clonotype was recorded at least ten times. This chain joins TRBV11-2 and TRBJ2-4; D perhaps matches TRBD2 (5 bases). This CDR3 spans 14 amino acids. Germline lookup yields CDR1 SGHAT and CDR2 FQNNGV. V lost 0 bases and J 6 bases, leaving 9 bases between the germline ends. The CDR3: CASSLDGLINIQYF. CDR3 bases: TGTGCCAGCAGCTTAGATGGACTGATAAACATTCAGTACTTC. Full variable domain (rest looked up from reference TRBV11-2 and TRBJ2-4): EAGVAQSPRYKIIEKRQSVAFWCNPISGHATLYWYQQILGQGPKLLIQFQNNGVVDDSQLPKDRFSAERLKGVDSTLKIQPAKLEDSAVYLCASSLDGLINIQYFGAGTRLSVL.

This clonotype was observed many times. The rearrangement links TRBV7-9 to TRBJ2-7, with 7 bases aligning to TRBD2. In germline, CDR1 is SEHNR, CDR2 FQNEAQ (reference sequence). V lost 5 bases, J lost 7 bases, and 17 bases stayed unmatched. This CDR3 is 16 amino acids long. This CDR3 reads CASSPPGTIGSVEQYF. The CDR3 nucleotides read TGTGCCAGCAGCCCACCCGGGACTATAGGTTCAGTTGAGCAGTACTTC.

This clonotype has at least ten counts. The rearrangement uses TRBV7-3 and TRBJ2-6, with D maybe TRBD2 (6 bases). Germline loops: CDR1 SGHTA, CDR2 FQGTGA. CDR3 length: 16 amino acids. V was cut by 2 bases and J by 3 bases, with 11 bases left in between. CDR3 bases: TGTGCCAGCAGCTTACAGGGAGGCTTTGGGGCCAACGTCCTGACTTTC. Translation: CASSLQGGFGANVLTF.

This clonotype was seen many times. Here the CDR3 reads CASRPPGQRNQPQHF. DNA of the CDR3: TGTGCCAGCAGACCGCCGGGACAGCGCAATCAGCCCCAGCATTTT. J is TRBJ1-5 and V is TRBV6-2 or TRBV6-3; 7 bases are shared with TRBD1. CDR1 MNHEY and CDR2 SVGEGT come from the germline V gene. This CDR3 contains 15 residues. V gave up 6 bases and J gave up 2 bases; unmatched junction bases: 7.

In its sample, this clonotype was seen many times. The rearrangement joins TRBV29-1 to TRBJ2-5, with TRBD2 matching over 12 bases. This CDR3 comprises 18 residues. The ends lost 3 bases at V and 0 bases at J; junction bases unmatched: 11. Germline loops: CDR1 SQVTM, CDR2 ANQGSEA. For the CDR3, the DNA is TGCAGCGTTGATACCCTAGCGGGGGGGCCTCAGTACCAAGAGACCCAGTACTTC. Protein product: CSVDTLAGGPQYQETQYF.

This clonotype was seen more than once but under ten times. DNA of the CDR3: TGTGCCAGCAGTTCCGACAGGGAATTTTACTATGGCTACACCTTC. Translating gives CASSSDREFYYGYTF. The V gene is TRBV12-3 or TRBV12-4, the J gene TRBJ1-2; TRBD1 aligns across 7 bases. The CDR3 has 15 residues. Trimming removed 4 bases from V and 3 bases from J; junction bases left unmatched: 8.